The rows below give T cell receptor beta chains drawn from one sample of a study of blood T cell repertoires in COVID-19. Produced via immunoSEQ multiplex PCR; TCRdb's table is partial and in-frame only. The sample consists of 75,000 to 95,000 clones, 85% of them appearing once. Sequenced input: peripheral blood. The source is a man aged 45-65 years with acute or convalescent COVID-19. The CDR3 runs from the conserved cysteine through the conserved F or W. Each record gives: clone size, J gene, V gene, D gene, CDR3 protein, CDR3 DNA. A D gene is named only where the DNA matches it firmly. Clone size is not always given. Where it is, it says once, few, many or a class for expanded clones.

.,TRBJ1-3,TRBV3-1/TRBV3-2,.,CASSQSDSLSGNTIYF,TGTGCCAGCAGCCAATCCGACAGCCTATCTGGAAACACCATATATTTT
.,TRBJ1-1,TRBV5-5,.,CASSLLGREAFF,TGTGCCAGCAGCTTATTGGGGCGTGAGGCTTTCTTT
.,TRBJ2-5,TRBV7-2,.,CASSLAIQETQYF,TGTGCCAGCAGCTTAGCCATCCAAGAGACCCAGTACTTC
.,TRBJ1-1,TRBV6-6,TRBD1,CASKTEGQKNTEAFF,TGTGCCAGCAAAACGGAGGGACAGAAGAACACTGAAGCTTTCTTT
.,TRBJ1-1,TRBV18,TRBD1,CASSPPGQGGTGEAFF,TGTGCCAGCTCACCCCCCGGACAGGGCGGAACCGGCGAAGCTTTCTTT
.,TRBJ1-1,TRBV4-3,.,CASSQGILNTEAFF,TGCGCCAGCAGCCAAGGTATTCTGAACACTGAAGCTTTCTTT
few,TRBJ2-5,TRBV27,.,CASSPRAGETQYF,TGTGCCAGCAGCCCGAGGGCCGGTGAGACCCAGTACTTC
.,TRBJ2-5,TRBV5-6,.,CASTGGEKYQETQYF,TGTGCCAGCACCGGAGGGGAGAAGTACCAAGAGACCCAGTACTTC
.,TRBJ2-6,TRBV7-2,.,CASSQSGANVLTF,TGTGCCAGTTCCCAATCTGGGGCCAACGTCCTGACTTTC
.,TRBJ2-2,TRBV5-6,.,CASSLQTATGELFF,TGTGCCAGCAGCCTACAGACAGCAACCGGGGAGCTGTTTTTT
few,TRBJ1-1,TRBV6-1,.,CASSDPFGGGSTEAFF,TGTGCCAGCAGTGACCCCTTCGGGGGAGGGAGCACTGAAGCTTTCTTT
.,TRBJ2-7,TRBV21-1,.,CASSPWGDRVAYEQYF,TGTGCCAGCAGCCCCTGGGGGGACAGGGTAGCCTACGAGCAGTACTTC
once,TRBJ1-1,TRBV29-1,.,CSATPQESTEAFF,TGCAGCGCGACCCCCCAGGAATCGACTGAAGCTTTCTTT
.,TRBJ2-5,TRBV28,.,CASSSPGSQETQYF,TGTGCCAGCAGTTCCCCGGGATCTCAAGAGACCCAGTACTTC
.,TRBJ1-1,TRBV10-3,TRBD1,CAISDDRGRETEAFF,TGTGCCATCAGTGATGACAGGGGGCGGGAAACTGAAGCTTTCTTT
once,TRBJ2-3,TRBV11-2,TRBD2,CALSSGLSTDTQYF,TGTGCCCTCTCTAGCGGGTTAAGCACAGATACGCAGTATTTT
few,TRBJ2-3,TRBV7-9,TRBD2,CASSGLAGGIVTQYF,TGTGCCAGCAGCGGTCTAGCGGGAGGTATAGTTACGCAGTATTTT
.,TRBJ1-4,TRBV19,TRBD1,CASSPGQGAEKLFF,TGTGCCAGTAGCCCGGGACAGGGAGCTGAAAAACTGTTTTTT
few,TRBJ1-2,TRBV7-9,.,CASSLGGGTYYGYTF,TGTGCCAGCAGCTTAGGAGGCGGGACTTACTATGGCTACACCTTC
.,TRBJ2-2,TRBV5-6,TRBD1,CASSKTGDIPGELFF,TGTGCCAGCAGCAAGACAGGGGACATACCCGGGGAGCTGTTTTTT
.,TRBJ2-6,TRBV6-5,.,CASSYEGSGANVLTF,TGTGCCAGCAGTTACGAGGGCTCTGGGGCCAACGTCCTGACTTTC
.,TRBJ2-3,TRBV5-1,TRBD2,CASSSASGSSDTQYF,TGCGCCAGCAGCTCGGCTAGCGGGAGTTCAGATACGCAGTATTTT
.,TRBJ2-1,TRBV6-5,TRBD1,CASSYSQGQGYEQFF,TGTGCCAGCAGTTACTCCCAGGGACAGGGTTATGAGCAGTTCTTC
.,TRBJ2-7,TRBV7-2,.,CASSSLVGYEQYF,TGTGCCAGCAGCTCGCTGGTCGGCTACGAGCAGTACTTC
.,TRBJ2-1,TRBV20-1,TRBD2,CSASGGGSNEQFF,TGCAGTGCTAGTGGGGGGGGAAGTAATGAGCAGTTCTTC
.,TRBJ1-1,TRBV12-3/TRBV12-4,TRBD1,CASSLTGGVWAFF,TGTGCCAGCAGTTTGACAGGGGGGGTGTGGGCTTTCTTT
.,TRBJ2-5,TRBV3-1/TRBV3-2,TRBD2,CASSHGGGEIQETQYF,TGTGCCAGCAGCCATGGCGGGGGAGAGATACAAGAGACCCAGTACTTC
medium-sized,TRBJ1-5,TRBV19,.,CASSSPGSSNQPQHF,TGTGCCAGTAGTAGTCCAGGAAGCAGCAATCAGCCCCAGCATTTT
once,TRBJ2-1,TRBV28,TRBD2,CASSFQRGSYNEQFF,TGTGCCAGCAGTTTTCAGCGGGGTTCCTACAATGAGCAGTTCTTC
.,TRBJ1-1,TRBV27,TRBD1,CASSWRPGQGAGIMNTEAFF,TGTGCCAGCAGTTGGCGCCCGGGACAGGGGGCTGGGATCATGAACACTGAAGCTTTCTTT
.,TRBJ2-1,TRBV10-2,TRBD2,CASSLAGNNEQFF,TGCGCCAGCAGTTTAGCGGGGAACAATGAGCAGTTCTTC
few,TRBJ2-5,TRBV9,TRBD2,CASSEQGSSGRKTQYF,TGTGCCAGCAGCGAACAGGGCTCTAGCGGGAGGAAGACCCAGTACTTC
.,TRBJ1-1,TRBV28,.,CASSLGGPNTEAFF,TGTGCCAGCAGTTTAGGAGGACCCAACACTGAAGCTTTCTTT
few,TRBJ1-2,TRBV6-6,.,CASSYTRLEGYTF,TGTGCCAGCAGTTATACGAGGCTGGAGGGCTACACCTTC
.,TRBJ2-1,TRBV5-5,.,CASSLVQTYNEQFF,TGTGCCAGCAGCTTGGTACAGACCTACAATGAGCAGTTCTTC
.,TRBJ2-7,TRBV2,TRBD2,CASQYWGGGNSYEQYF,TGTGCCAGCCAATACTGGGGGGGAGGAAACTCCTACGAGCAGTACTTC
.,TRBJ2-1,TRBV5-8,TRBD2,CASSQPGTSSGRNEQFF,TGTGCCAGCAGTCAACCCGGGACCTCTAGCGGGAGAAATGAGCAGTTCTTC
.,TRBJ1-2,TRBV6-5,TRBD1,CASSYSGTGLKYGYTF,TGTGCCAGCAGTTACTCCGGGACAGGCCTGAAGTATGGCTACACCTTC
.,TRBJ2-2,TRBV7-2,TRBD2,CASSPRGGVDNTGELFF,TGTGCCAGCAGCCCGCGGGGGGGGGTTGACAACACCGGGGAGCTGTTTTTT
.,TRBJ2-6,TRBV28,.,CASSRSGVLAGANVLTF,TGTGCCAGCAGCCGATCCGGGGTACTGGCTGGGGCCAACGTCCTGACTTTC
.,TRBJ2-7,TRBV19,TRBD2,CASSVAGAGYEQYF,TGTGCCAGTAGTGTAGCGGGAGCGGGCTACGAGCAGTACTTC
once,TRBJ1-2,TRBV15,.,CATSSDRYGYTF,TGTGCCACCAGCAGTGACAGATATGGCTACACCTTC
.,TRBJ2-2,TRBV5-1,TRBD2,CASSLASGNTGELFF,TGCGCCAGCAGCTTGGCTAGCGGGAACACCGGGGAGCTGTTTTTT
.,TRBJ2-5,TRBV6-5,.,CASSYAGLGETQYF,TGTGCCAGCAGTTACGCGGGCTTAGGGGAGACCCAGTACTTC
once,TRBJ2-2,TRBV11-2,.,CASSSQGTGELFF,TGTGCCAGCAGCTCGCAGGGGACCGGGGAGCTGTTTTTT